Listed here are 24 T cell receptor beta chains from one sample, sequenced in a study of tumor-infiltrating lymphocytes in primary liver carcinoma (dated by TCRdb to 2016 to 2017). TRIzol reagent was used to extract blood RNA from unsorted whole blood, while the DNeasy Blood & Tissue kit provided the germline DNA. TCRdb names Illumina HiSeq 2500 as the instrument used. Using a constant-region primer and ProtoScript II reverse transcriptase, TCRbeta-specific cDNA was reverse-transcribed from about 460 ng total RNA. Three nested multiplex PCR rounds, following a slightly modified ARM-PCR procedure, were used to build the TCRbeta libraries. Each of the first two PCR rounds ran for approximately 10 cycles and used multiplex TRBV1-TRBV30 forward primers together with a Cbeta reverse primer. TCRdb redid the processing of the public reads, applying fastp at Q25 and MiXCR, and retained in-frame beta chains. Each entry merges the rows of one CDR3 protein and shows their most common DNA and genes. This sample gives around 330,000 distinct CDR3 sequences in total; over 55% of them show up just once. The ten largest clones add up to roughly 10% of the sample.

The source material was peripheral blood. The receptors shown here come from a man aged 35 to 55 with primary liver carcinoma and hepatitis B virus infection.

Details on this clonotype: A much larger clone differs from this one at a single base, so this may be a read error. The chain links TRBV10-2 to TRBJ2-4; D remains ambiguous. The CDR3 is made up of 12 amino acids. The V end was cut by 8 bases, the J end by 9 bases, with 14 bases between. Germline assignment: CDR1 WSHSY and CDR2 SAAADI. In DNA, the CDR3 is TGCGCCAGCGGCCACCAAAGGGCCATTCAGTACTTC. This gives the protein CASGHQRAIQYF.

Comments on this clonotype: At one end the junction does not follow the germline gene, possibly because of a read error. V and J are TRBV11-3 and TRBJ2-1; D gene uncertain. This CDR3 has 12 residues. CDR1 is SGHNT and CDR2 is YENEEA in the germline V gene. The CDR3 sequence: CASSPRYNEQLF. For the CDR3, the DNA is TGTGCCAGCAGCCCCCGTTACAATGAGCAGCTCTTC.

This clonotype has only a few counts. The V gene is TRBV6-6, the J gene TRBJ2-2; D is unclear. The CDR3 covers 12 residues. V was trimmed by 5 bases and J by 6 bases, leaving 7 bases between them. The germline V gene has CDR1 MNHNY and CDR2 SVGAGI (reference sequence). CDR3 in amino acids: CASSVGSGELFF. DNA of the CDR3: TGTGCCAGCAGTGTTGGGTCCGGGGAGCTGTTTTTT.

A remark on this clonotype: Being one base from a much bigger clone, this may be a read error. V is TRBV4-1 and J is TRBJ2-3; no clear D gene. Germline CDR1 is MGHRA and CDR2 is YSYEKL. V was pared by 0 bases and J by 6 bases, with 7 bases between. CDR3 length: 13 residues. In DNA form, the CDR3 reads TGCGCCAGCAGCCAAGACCTAATGGATACGCAGTATTTT. It translates to CASSQDLMDTQYF.

This clonotype has more than one count but fewer than ten. This sequence joins TRBV10-3 and TRBJ2-2, with TRBD2 matching over 8 bases. CDR1 is ENHRY and CDR2 is SYGVKD in the germline V gene. This CDR3 has 12 residues. Here the CDR3 DNA reads TGTGTCGCGGGAGGAGCCGAGAGGGAGCTGTTTTTT. Its translation is CVAGGAERELFF.

In regard to this clonotype: One end of the junction does not line up with germline, which may come from a read error. The CDR3: CASSLARARCTDTQYF. The CDR3 nucleotides read TGTGCCAGCAGCTTAGCCAGGGCCCGCTGCACAGATACTCAGTATTTT. V is TRBV11-2 and J is TRBJ2-3, with TRBD1 as a possible D gene (5 bases). Per the germline V gene, CDR1 is SGHAT and CDR2 is FQNNGV. CDR3 size: 16 residues.

Remarks on this clonotype: This could be a read error, since a much larger clone is one nucleotide away. This chain connects TRBV6-2 or TRBV6-3 to TRBJ2-1, with D possibly matching TRBD2 (5 bases). This CDR3 is built from 17 residues. Germline loops: CDR1 MNHEY, CDR2 SVGEGT. Trimming took off 2 bases at V and 8 bases at J, with 22 bases between the two ends. For the CDR3, the DNA is TGTGCCAGCAGTTACCTCGGGCTAGTGGGAGTAAAGTATGAGCAGTTCTTC. This sequence encodes CASSYLGLVGVKYEQFF.

For this clonotype: A much bigger clone sits one base away, suggesting this may be a read error. The rearrangement joins TRBV6-1 to TRBJ2-5, with D hard to call. Trimming cost V 3 bases and J 3 bases, with 17 bases left between them. This CDR3 has 16 residues. Germline V gene data show CDR1 as MNHNS and CDR2 as SASEGT. The chain's CDR3 is CASSDVGGVGKETQYF. CDR3 nucleotides: TGTGCCAGCAGTGACGTCGGCGGAGTTGGGAAAGAGACCCAGTACTTC.

J is TRBJ2-1 and V is TRBV11-2; TRBD2 agrees at 11 bases. After removal of 1 base from V and 15 bases from J, the junction contained 14 bases not matched to a gene. CDR1 is SGHAT and CDR2 is FQNNGV in the germline V gene. CDR3 length: 16 amino acids. CDR3 loop: CASSLGYGTSGPGRFF. CDR3 DNA sequence: TGTGCCAGCAGCTTAGGCTACGGGACTAGCGGTCCAGGACGGTTCTTC.

This clonotype has a count of ten or more. V usage is TRBV6-2 or TRBV6-3 and J usage is TRBJ2-1; TRBD2 matches at 8 bases. V lost 0 bases, J lost 8 bases, and 6 bases stayed unmatched. The CDR3 is 15 amino acids. Germline assignment: CDR1 MNHEY and CDR2 SVGEGT. This chain's CDR3 is CASSYSGRAVDEQFF. For the CDR3, the DNA is TGTGCCAGCAGTTACTCCGGGAGGGCCGTCGATGAGCAGTTCTTC.

Only a few counts were recorded for this clonotype. The rearrangement links TRBV6-6 to TRBJ2-7; tentative D call: TRBD1 (6 bases). The V gene's germline CDR1 is MNHNY and CDR2 SVGAGI (reference sequence). Trimming left V 6 bases short and J 1 base short, with 13 bases between. The CDR3 loop spans 14 amino acids. CDR3 DNA: TGTGCCAGCAGCCCTGACAGGTTTTCCTACGAGCAGTACTTC. Protein product: CASSPDRFSYEQYF.

This clonotype has at least ten counts. This chain connects TRBV6-1 to TRBJ2-3; maybe TRBD1 (5 bases). Trimming removed 5 bases from V and 3 bases from J, with 9 bases in between. The CDR3 contains 13 residues. Germline loops: CDR1 MNHNS, CDR2 SASEGT. The CDR3 coding sequence is TGTGCCAGCAGTCCCCAGGGAACAGATACGCAGTATTTT. This encodes CASSPQGTDTQYF.

Concerning this clonotype itself: A junction end diverges from the germline sequence, so it may reflect a read error. The chain links TRBV4-2 to TRBJ2-7; tentative D call: TRBD1 (6 bases). The germline V gene encodes CDR1 LGHNA and CDR2 YNFKEQ. The length of the CDR3 is 14 residues. This CDR3 is CVSSQSAGAYEQYF. Written as DNA, the CDR3 is TGTGTCAGCAGCCAATCAGCAGGGGCCTACGAGCAGTACTTC.

In the case of this clonotype: The junction does not match germline at one end; this may be a read error. The chain carries TRBV11-1 and TRBJ2-7; the D is unclear. The CDR3 totals 14 residues. In germline, CDR1 is SGHAT, CDR2 FQDESV (reference sequence). The CDR3: CGSSPPPEYYEQYF. CDR3 DNA sequence: TGTGGCAGCAGCCCGCCGCCAGAGTACTACGAGCAGTACTTC. The whole variable domain, filled in from reference TRBV11-1 and TRBJ2-7, reads EAEVAQSPRYKITEKSQAVAFWCDPISGHATLYWYRQILGQGPELLVQFQDESVVDDSQLPKDRFSAERLKGVDSTLKIQPAELGDSAMYLCGSSPPPEYYEQYFGPGTRLTVT.

This chain connects TRBV4-1 to TRBJ2-1; tentative D call: TRBD1 (5 bases). Looked up from germline, CDR1 is MGHRA and CDR2 is YSYEKL. The V end lost 0 bases, the J end lost 6 bases, and 12 bases lay between the germline ends. The CDR3 is 15 amino acids. DNA for the CDR3: TGCGCCAGCAGCCAAGATGGGGCTAGTTTCAATGAGCAGTTCTTC. As protein: CASSQDGASFNEQFF.

For this clonotype: Given a much more abundant clone one base away, this may be a read error. The final CDR3 position lacks the conserved phenylalanine or tryptophan, pointing to a likely read error. The rearrangement joins TRBV10-3 to TRBJ2-5; either TRBD1 or TRBD2 may fit D (5 bases each). Trimming stripped 0 bases from V and 6 bases from J, with 14 bases between. Germline V gene sequence: CDR1 ENHRY, CDR2 SYGVKD. This CDR3 contains 15 residues. This chain's CDR3 is CAISESSRERKTQYL. The DNA of the CDR3 is TGTGCCATCAGTGAGTCGAGCAGGGAGAGGAAGACCCAGTACTTA.

Concerning this clonotype itself: One junction end disagrees with the germline gene, perhaps due to a read error. The genes are TRBV11-2 and TRBJ1-4; D remains unclear. The CDR3 runs to 14 residues. Germline assignment: CDR1 SGHAT and CDR2 FQNNGV. CDR3 loop: CASSLNLREENLFF. CDR3 bases: TGTGCCAGCAGCTTAAACTTAAGGGAAGAAAACCTGTTTTTT.

In the case of this clonotype: The final CDR3 position lacks the conserved phenylalanine or tryptophan, pointing to a likely read error. It is unclear where the CDR3 begins or ends on the DNA, so no DNA is shown, and the CDR3 is as TCRdb lists it. The J gene is TRBJ1-1, the V gene TRBV5-4. Germline loops: CDR1 SGHNT, CDR2 YYREEE (reference sequence). The CDR3 has 14 amino acids, counting both end residues. Here the CDR3 reads CASNFGGRNTETFS.

V usage is TRBV28 and J usage is TRBJ1-5; TRBD1 matches 9 bases. The CDR3 is 14 residues long. V shed 7 bases, J shed 6 bases, and the junction held 7 bases outside the gene matches. Germline lookup yields CDR1 MDHEN and CDR2 SYDVKM. The CDR3 is CASIAGTGLQPQHF. CDR3 bases: TGTGCCAGCATCGCGGGGACAGGGCTTCAGCCCCAGCATTTT. The variable domain in full, with the rest retrieved from reference TRBV28 and TRBJ1-5, is DVKVTQSSRYLVKRTGEKVFLECVQDMDHENMFWYRQDPGLGLRLIYFSYDVKMKEKGDIPEGYSVSREKKERFSLILESASTNQTSMYLCASIAGTGLQPQHFGDGTRLSIL.

As regards this clonotype: Sequence at one end of the junction differs from germline and may be a read error. The chain recombines TRBV4-3 with TRBJ2-1, with D tentatively TRBD1 (6 bases). From germline, CDR1 is LGHNA and CDR2 YSLEER. This CDR3 spans 16 amino acids. The CDR3 loop is CVSSQDMGAQYNEQFF. The CDR3 coding sequence is TGCGTCAGCAGCCAAGATATGGGGGCCCAATACAATGAGCAGTTCTTC.

For this clonotype: A much larger clone sits a single nucleotide away, making a read error possible. The gene calls are TRBV11-2 and TRBJ2-3; no firm D call. CDR3 length equals 12 residues. CDR1 SGHAT and CDR2 FQNNGV come from the germline V gene. CDR3 amino acids: CACSLLGDTQYF. The CDR3 DNA sequence: TGTGCCTGCAGCTTGTTAGGAGATACGCAGTATTTT.

Regarding this clonotype: One base away lies a much larger clone, so this may be a sequencing read error. The chain combines TRBV6-2 or TRBV6-3 with TRBJ2-1, with 10 positions matching TRBD2. Germline values: CDR1 MNHEY, CDR2 SVGEGT. This CDR3 region has 15 residues. The J segment lost 6 bases and the V segment lost 7 bases, leaving 9 bases of the junction unmatched. This CDR3 is CASNLRQRGGNEQFF. For the CDR3, the DNA is TGTGCCAGCAACCTCCGACAGCGGGGGGGCAATGAGCAGTTCTTC.

On this clonotype itself: A much larger clone is a single base away; this may be a read error. This rearrangement joins TRBV6-1 to TRBJ2-1; D may be TRBD2 (6 bases). V was clipped by 3 bases and J by 8 bases, with 11 bases between them. This CDR3 comprises 13 residues. Germline loops: CDR1 MNHNS, CDR2 SASEGT. DNA for the CDR3: TGTGCCAGCAGTGATCGGGGGACTTATGAGCAGTTCTTC. Translation: CASSDRGTYEQFF.

This clonotype was detected ten times or more. The chain joins TRBV10-3 to TRBJ2-1, with 11 bases aligning to TRBD1. There are 14 residues in the CDR3. V shed 3 bases and J 10 bases; nucleotides not matched to a gene: 5. Germline CDR1 ENHRY, CDR2 SYGVKD. The CDR3 nucleotides are TGTGCCATCAGTGAAGGACAGGGGGCGGAAGAGCAGTTCTTC. It specifies CAISEGQGAEEQFF.